Presented here are 30 T cell receptor beta chains from one specimen sequenced in a study of blood T cell repertoires in COVID-19. Libraries were prepared by immunoSEQ multiplex PCR; TCRdb keeps only in-frame clonotypes and omits some of them. The table lists 150,000 to 200,000 clones, 89% of them singletons. Sequences were obtained from PBMCs or T cells enriched from blood (not recorded which). These receptors came from a middle-aged woman with acute COVID-19.

Here the CDR3 reads CASSFNIADTQYF. In DNA, the CDR3 is TGTGCCAGCAGCTTCAATATAGCAGATACGCAGTATTTT. The chain has TRBV5-6 and TRBJ2-3; D not resolved. The V gene lost 2 bases and the J gene lost 4 bases, with 8 bases spanning the gap. Germline V CDR1 and CDR2: SGHDT, YYEEEE. This CDR3 spans 13 amino acids.

V and J are TRBV7-9 and TRBJ2-1, with 10 bases matching TRBD2. Trimming at V came to 4 bases and at J to 9 bases, leaving 9 bases not matched to a gene. Germline CDR1 is SEHNR and CDR2 is FQNEAQ (reference sequence). This CDR3 region has 15 residues. The CDR3 loop reads CASSYRLAGESEQFF. CDR3 DNA: TGTGCCAGCAGCTATAGGCTAGCGGGAGAATCTGAGCAGTTCTTC.

The chain recombines TRBV7-3 with TRBJ2-7, with TRBD2 matching over 7 bases. V shed 1 base, J shed 5 bases, and the junction held 2 bases outside the gene matches. The germline gives CDR1 SGHTA, CDR2 FQGTGA. The CDR3 extends over 13 amino acids. CDR3 coding DNA: TGTGCCAGCAGCTTAAAGGGAGGGAACGAGCAGTACTTC. It yields the protein CASSLKGGNEQYF.

The chain employs TRBV4-3 and TRBJ1-3; a possible D gene is TRBD1 (6 bases). Trimming removed 4 bases at V and 7 bases at J, with 26 bases between. Germline CDR1 and CDR2: LGHNA and YSLEER. This CDR3 has 18 amino acids. This CDR3 is CASSLTTFDRLLGNTIYF. CDR3 DNA: TGCGCCAGCAGCCTAACGACATTTGACAGGCTCTTAGGGAACACCATATATTTT.

This clone has just a few counts. The chain is built from TRBV9 and TRBJ2-1; D is uncertain. V was pared by 8 bases and J by 7 bases, with 13 bases between. The V gene's germline CDR1 is SGDLS and CDR2 YYNGEE. The CDR3 is 12 residues long. The DNA of the CDR3 is TGTGCCAGTAGCTCTAGGCGTAATGAGCAGTTCTTC. Translated, it gives CASSSRRNEQFF.

V and J are TRBV6-1 and TRBJ1-5; D remains unclear. V was trimmed by 2 bases and J by 3 bases, leaving 5 bases between them. This CDR3 has 13 amino acids. CDR1 and CDR2 from the germline V gene are MNHNS and SASEGT. The CDR3 is CASSEQYNQPQHF. CDR3 DNA sequence: TGTGCCAGCAGTGAACAGTACAATCAGCCCCAGCATTTT.

The rearrangement uses TRBV7-9 and TRBJ2-1, with 15 nucleotides matching TRBD2. Germline V gene sequence: CDR1 SEHNR, CDR2 FQNEAQ (reference sequence). CDR3 length equals 17 residues. V shed 4 bases and J 8 bases; nucleotides not matched to a gene: 9. The CDR3 DNA follows: TGTGCCAGCAGCTCACCAGGGGGACTAGCGGGAGGCGATGAGCAGTTCTTC. Translating gives CASSSPGGLAGGDEQFF. Combining the CDR3 with reference TRBV7-9 and TRBJ2-1 gives the whole variable domain DTGVSQNPRHKITKRGQNVTFRCDPISEHNRLYWYRQTLGQGPEFLTYFQNEAQLEKSRLLSDRFSAERPKGSFSTLEIQRTEQGDSAMYLCASSSPGGLAGGDEQFFGPGTRLTVL.

This chain uses TRBV3-1 (or the pseudogene TRBV3-2) with TRBJ2-1; 7 positions agree with TRBD1. The CDR3 covers 15 residues. CDR1 and CDR2 (germline): LGHDT, YNNKEL (reference sequence). The V segment lost 4 bases and the J segment 2 bases; nucleotides outside the gene matches: 5. In DNA form, the CDR3 reads TGTGCCAGCAGCCGAACCGGGACAGCCTACAATGAGCAGTTCTTC. Amino acid sequence: CASSRTGTAYNEQFF.

V gene TRBV9 combines with J gene TRBJ2-1, with 11 bases that match TRBD1. Germline loops: CDR1 SGDLS, CDR2 YYNGEE. The CDR3 spans 14 residues. Losses at the gene ends were 3 bases for V and 6 bases for J; bases not matched to a gene: 2. The CDR3 sequence: CASSAGTGGNEQFF. CDR3 in DNA: TGTGCCAGCAGCGCAGGGACAGGGGGCAATGAGCAGTTCTTC.

Turning to this clone: The sample has other DNA sequences that encode this CDR3 too. The gene calls are TRBV2 and TRBJ1-5, with D perhaps matching TRBD1 (5 bases). Trimming took off 4 bases at V and 7 bases at J, with 11 bases between the two ends. The germline CDR1 and CDR2 sequences are SNHLY and FYNNEI. CDR3 length: 13 amino acids. CDR3 protein: CASSVQGGQPQHF. The CDR3 region has the DNA TGTGCCAGCAGTGTCCAGGGTGGGCAGCCCCAGCATTTT.

This chain joins TRBV7-2 and TRBJ1-3, with D tentatively TRBD1 (6 bases). The germline CDR1 and CDR2 sequences are SGHTA and FQGNSA. The CDR3 runs 16 residues. The V end was cut by 2 bases, the J end by 1 base, with 12 bases between. This CDR3 reads CASSLSPRGSGNTIYF. The CDR3 nucleotides read TGTGCCAGCAGCTTATCCCCCAGGGGATCTGGAAACACCATATATTTT. Variable domain in full (rest from reference TRBV7-2 and TRBJ1-3): GAGVSQSPSNKVTEKGKDVELRCDPISGHTALYWYRQSLGQGLEFLIYFQGNSAPDKSGLPSDRFSAERTGGSVSTLTIQRTQQEDSAVYLCASSLSPRGSGNTIYFGEGSWLTVV.

This chain joins TRBV3-1 (or the pseudogene TRBV3-2) and TRBJ1-4; 11 positions agree with TRBD1. This CDR3 has 17 amino acids. The J segment lost 2 bases and the V segment lost 3 bases, leaving 5 bases of the junction unmatched. In germline, CDR1 is LGHDT, CDR2 YNNKEL (reference sequence). CDR3 sequence: CASSHGTGGTTNEKLFF. Here the CDR3 DNA reads TGTGCCAGCAGCCACGGGACAGGGGGAACGACTAATGAAAAACTGTTTTTT.

This clone was detected a few times. The chain has TRBV7-2 and TRBJ2-1; 8 bases agree with TRBD2. Germline-derived CDR1 and CDR2 are SGHTA and FQGNSA. The V and J ends lost 5 bases and 4 bases, in that order; junction bases with no gene match: 7. The CDR3 totals 15 residues. As DNA, the CDR3 is TGTGCCAGCAGCCTATCGGGAGGGCCTTACAATGAGCAGTTCTTC. Translation gives CASSLSGGPYNEQFF.

CDR3 DNA: TGTGCCAGTAGGGGGGGGACTAGCGCCCAAGAGACCCAGTACTTC. Its protein product is CASRGGTSAQETQYF. The rearrangement links TRBV19 to TRBJ2-5; TRBD2 matches at 10 bases. Germline-derived CDR1 and CDR2 are LNHDA and SQIVND (reference sequence). This CDR3 region has 15 residues. After removal of 6 bases from V and 1 base from J, the junction contained 5 bases not matched to a gene.

This sequence joins TRBV2 and TRBJ1-2, with D hard to call. CDR3 length equals 14 residues. The V gene lost 3 bases and the J gene lost 4 bases, with 12 bases spanning the gap. The germline gives CDR1 SNHLY, CDR2 FYNNEI. The DNA of the CDR3 is TGTGCCAGCAGTGAGGCGGGAGAGGGCTATGGCTACACCTTC. This sequence encodes CASSEAGEGYGYTF.

The chain is built from TRBV4-1 and TRBJ2-5; tentatively, D is TRBD1 (5 bases). Trimming shortened V by 0 bases and J by 3 bases, and 8 bases separated the two germline ends. The CDR3 loop spans 14 amino acids. CDR1 and CDR2 from the germline V gene are MGHRA and YSYEKL. CDR3: CASSQEGREETQYF. The CDR3 DNA sequence: TGCGCCAGCAGCCAAGAGGGCAGGGAAGAGACCCAGTACTTC.

The chain carries TRBV3-1 (or the pseudogene TRBV3-2) and TRBJ1-2, with 11 bases fitting TRBD1. Germline loops: CDR1 LGHDT, CDR2 YNNKEL (reference sequence). The CDR3 sequence is 13 residues long. Losses at the gene ends were 8 bases for V and 8 bases for J; bases not matched to a gene: 7. The CDR3 loop reads CASQDRGLGGYTF. The CDR3 region has the DNA TGTGCCAGCCAGGACAGGGGGCTCGGGGGCTACACCTTC.

The chain is built from TRBV4-1 and TRBJ1-6, with 9 bases matching TRBD1. The germline CDR1 and CDR2 sequences are MGHRA and YSYEKL. V dropped 0 bases and J dropped 0; count of bases not matched to a gene: 6. This CDR3 region has 19 residues. The CDR3 spells CASSQEITGGVSYNSPLHF. The CDR3, as DNA: TGCGCCAGCAGCCAAGAGATCACAGGGGGCGTCTCCTATAATTCACCCCTCCACTTT.

This rearrangement joins TRBV3-1 (or the pseudogene TRBV3-2) to TRBJ1-1, with D unclear. The CDR3 length is 15 residues. Germline V gene sequence: CDR1 LGHDT, CDR2 YNNKEL (reference sequence). Trimming removed 2 bases from V and 4 bases from J, with 14 bases in between. The chain's CDR3 is CASSQRTAGITEAFF. DNA for the CDR3: TGTGCCAGCAGCCAACGCACAGCAGGCATCACTGAAGCTTTCTTT.

The chain employs TRBV24-1 and TRBJ2-1; 11 bases match TRBD1. CDR1 is KGHDR and CDR2 is SFDVKD in the germline V gene. J lost 9 bases, V lost 4 bases, and 4 bases had no gene match. The CDR3 is made up of 14 amino acids. The CDR3 loop is CATSDRDRGSEQFF. The CDR3 bases are TGTGCCACCAGTGACCGGGACAGGGGGTCTGAGCAGTTCTTC.

This chain joins TRBV5-6 and TRBJ2-7, with D perhaps TRBD2 (6 bases). The germline CDR1 and CDR2 sequences are SGHDT and YYEEEE. V was trimmed by 4 bases and J by 2 bases, leaving 13 bases between them. The CDR3 runs 14 residues. The CDR3 sequence: CASSRNGRTYEQYF. CDR3 nucleotide sequence: TGTGCCAGCAGCCGAAATGGGAGGACCTACGAGCAGTACTTC. Combining the CDR3 with reference TRBV5-6 and TRBJ2-7 gives the whole variable domain DAGVTQSPTHLIKTRGQQVTLRCSPKSGHDTVSWYQQALGQGPQFIFQYYEEEERQRGNFPDRFSGHQFPNYSSELNVNALLLGDSALYLCASSRNGRTYEQYFGPGTRLTVT.

The CDR3 coding sequence is TGTGCCAGCTCACCTAAGACAGGGGGCGGTAATGAAAAACTGTTTTTT. Its translation: CASSPKTGGGNEKLFF. V gene TRBV18 combines with J gene TRBJ1-4; 10 bases are a match to TRBD1. This CDR3 is 16 amino acids long. V lost 3 bases to trimming and J lost 4 bases; unmatched junction nucleotides: 5. The germline V gene encodes CDR1 KGHSH and CDR2 LQKENI. The variable domain in full, with the rest retrieved from reference TRBV18 and TRBJ1-4, is NAGVMQNPRHLVRRRGQEARLRCSPMKGHSHVYWYRQLPEEGLKFMVYLQKENIIDESGMPKERFSAEFPKEGPSILRIQQVVRGDSAAYFCASSPKTGGGNEKLFFGSGTQLSVL.

The rearrangement joins TRBV5-1 to TRBJ1-5; maybe TRBD1 (5 bases). Germline CDR1 SGHRS, CDR2 YFSETQ. Trimming pared 3 bases from V and 6 bases from J, leaving 10 bases between. The CDR3 is made up of 13 amino acids. The CDR3 loop reads CASSSGGGQPQHF. Here the CDR3 DNA reads TGCGCCAGCAGCTCGGGGGGAGGTCAGCCCCAGCATTTT.

The gene calls are TRBV18 and TRBJ1-1; D is perhaps TRBD1 (5 bases). With 4 bases removed from V and 6 bases from J, the gap between germline ends came to 12 bases. The CDR3 has 13 amino acids. CDR1 KGHSH and CDR2 LQKENI come from the germline V gene. The DNA for the CDR3 is TGTGCCAGCTCACGGCAGGGTGACGCTGAAGCTTTCTTT. Amino acid sequence: CASSRQGDAEAFF.

The chain combines TRBV5-4 with TRBJ2-2, with 7 bases identical to TRBD2. This CDR3 region has 15 residues. Germline V lookup: CDR1 SGHNT, CDR2 YYREEE (reference sequence). The trim removed 4 bases at V and 6 bases at J, leaving 9 bases unmatched. CDR3 in DNA: TGTGCCAGCAGCCCGTCGGCGGGAGCTCCCGGGGAGCTGTTTTTT. This sequence encodes CASSPSAGAPGELFF.

The gene calls are TRBV24-1 and TRBJ1-2; D not resolved. V lost 2 bases and J 2 bases, leaving 8 bases between the germline ends. The CDR3 consists of 14 residues. CDR1 KGHDR and CDR2 SFDVKD come from the germline V gene. Here the CDR3 DNA reads TGTGCCACCAGTGATTCAGGCAGAAACTATGGCTACACCTTC. Protein sequence: CATSDSGRNYGYTF.

V is TRBV28 and J is TRBJ2-7; D not certain. Trimming took 6 bases from V and 4 from J, leaving 10 bases between them. The germline gives CDR1 MDHEN, CDR2 SYDVKM. This CDR3 comprises 12 residues. The CDR3 nucleotides read TGTGCCAGCAGCCTCACGGTATACGAGCAGTACTTC. The encoded protein is CASSLTVYEQYF.

A note on this clone: Other DNA sequences within the sample encode an identical CDR3. The gene calls are TRBV9 and TRBJ2-5, with 7 positions matching TRBD1. This CDR3 comprises 14 residues. V shed 0 bases and J 5 bases; nucleotides not matched to a gene: 4. Germline CDR1 SGDLS, CDR2 YYNGEE. DNA for the CDR3: TGTGCCAGCAGCGTAGTTGGCAGGGGGGAGACCCAGTACTTC. It translates to CASSVVGRGETQYF.

The chain carries TRBV21-1 and TRBJ1-6; the D call TRBD1 from the table was never checked on the DNA. TRBV21-1 is a recognized pseudogene. The CDR3 has 15 residues. The CDR3 DNA reads as TGTGCCAGCAGCGGCGGGACAGGGGATAATTCACCCCTCCACTTT. Translated: CASSGGTGDNSPLHF.

This chain uses TRBV15 with TRBJ2-3; 13 bases are shared with TRBD2. Germline V gene sequence: CDR1 LNHNV, CDR2 YYDKDF (reference sequence). CDR3 length: 19 amino acids. The J segment lost 1 base and the V segment lost 2 bases, leaving 9 bases of the junction unmatched. For the CDR3, the DNA is TGTGCCACCAGCAGAATTACTAGCGGGGGGGTTCTAGGCACAGATACGCAGTATTTT. Amino acids: CATSRITSGGVLGTDTQYF.